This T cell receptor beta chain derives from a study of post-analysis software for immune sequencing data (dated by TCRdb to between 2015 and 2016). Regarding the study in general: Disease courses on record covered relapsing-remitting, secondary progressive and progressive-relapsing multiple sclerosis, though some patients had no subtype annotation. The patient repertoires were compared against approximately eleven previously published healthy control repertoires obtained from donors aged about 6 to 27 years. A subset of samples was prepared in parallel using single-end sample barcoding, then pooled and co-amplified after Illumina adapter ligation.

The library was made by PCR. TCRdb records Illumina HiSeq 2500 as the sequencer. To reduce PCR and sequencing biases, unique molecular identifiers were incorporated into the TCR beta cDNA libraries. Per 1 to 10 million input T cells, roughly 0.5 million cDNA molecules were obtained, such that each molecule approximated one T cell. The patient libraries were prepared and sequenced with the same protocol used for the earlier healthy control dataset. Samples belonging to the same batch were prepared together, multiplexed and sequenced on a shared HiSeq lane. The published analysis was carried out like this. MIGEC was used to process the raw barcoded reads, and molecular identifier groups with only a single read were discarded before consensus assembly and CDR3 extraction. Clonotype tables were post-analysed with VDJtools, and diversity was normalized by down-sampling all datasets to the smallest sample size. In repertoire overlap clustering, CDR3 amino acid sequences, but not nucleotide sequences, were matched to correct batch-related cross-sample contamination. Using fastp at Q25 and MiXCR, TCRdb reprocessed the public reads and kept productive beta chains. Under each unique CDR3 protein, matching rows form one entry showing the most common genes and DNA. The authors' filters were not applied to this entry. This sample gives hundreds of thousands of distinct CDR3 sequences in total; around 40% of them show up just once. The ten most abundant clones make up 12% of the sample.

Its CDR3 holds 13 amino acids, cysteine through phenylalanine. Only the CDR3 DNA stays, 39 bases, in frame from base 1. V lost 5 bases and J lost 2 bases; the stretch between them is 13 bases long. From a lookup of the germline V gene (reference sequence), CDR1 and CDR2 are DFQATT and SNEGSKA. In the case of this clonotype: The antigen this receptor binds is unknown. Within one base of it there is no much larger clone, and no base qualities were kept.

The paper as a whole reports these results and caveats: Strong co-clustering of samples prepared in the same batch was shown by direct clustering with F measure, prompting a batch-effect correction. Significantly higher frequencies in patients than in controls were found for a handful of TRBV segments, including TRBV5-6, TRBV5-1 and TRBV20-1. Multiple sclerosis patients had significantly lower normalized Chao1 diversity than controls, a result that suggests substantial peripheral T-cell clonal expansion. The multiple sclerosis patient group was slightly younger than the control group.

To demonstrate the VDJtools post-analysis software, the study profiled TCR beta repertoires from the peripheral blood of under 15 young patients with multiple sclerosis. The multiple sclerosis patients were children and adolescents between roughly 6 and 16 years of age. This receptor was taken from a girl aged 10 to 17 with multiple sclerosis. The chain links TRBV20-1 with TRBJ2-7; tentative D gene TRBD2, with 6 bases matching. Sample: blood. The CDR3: CSAPRETAYEQYF. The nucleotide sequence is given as TGCAGTGCTCCACGGGAGACGGCCTACGAGCAGTACTTC.